This T cell receptor beta chain was found in a study of blood T cell repertoires in COVID-19. Germline V lookup: CDR1 SGHKS, CDR2 YYEKEE (reference sequence). The CDR3 has 16 residues. V was clipped by 1 base and J by 1 base; unmatched bases: 5. Only in-frame clones appear in the TCRdb table, and some are missing; sequencing was by immunoSEQ multiplex PCR. The sample consists of 140,000 to 150,000 clones, less than 90% of them appearing once. Recruited during active infection, patients (from Seattle) were subsequently followed longitudinally. Sequenced sample: peripheral blood. The J gene is TRBJ1-2, the V gene TRBV5-5, with TRBD1 identical over 9 bases. This sequence was found in a human donor with COVID-19, enrolled during active disease. The donor label of this sample is uncertain. The CDR3 here is CASSLQGTGINYGYTF. The CDR3 DNA follows: TGTGCCAGCAGCTTGCAGGGGACAGGGATTAACTATGGCTACACCTTC.